This T cell receptor beta chain is drawn from a study of vaccination and CD4 T cells after COVID-19. Study-level information: SARS-CoV-2 had been detected by nasal swab PCR in convalescent patients; nine were mild, one severe. For control cultures, the treatment was a CEFX pool, an HIV-1 Nef pool, or no peptide.

Points on this clonotype: Its antigen is not identified.

Sequence data for DNA of cultured CD4+ T cells were generated by the Oncomine TCR Beta short-read assay. TCRdb re-called the PCR reads with MiXCR, one entry per CDR3 protein. Of roughly 7,100 distinct CDR3 sequences in the sample, around two thirds were seen once. Treatment: roughly 11-day PBMC culture with coronavirus spike peptide pools or control peptides (ViraFEST assay). Upon completion of under 12 days of culture, CD4+ T cells were isolated via negative selection. Study outcomes and limitations: Among convalescent patients, a median roughly 90% of reactive clones emerged only after vaccination.

Trimming cost V 2 bases and J 4 bases, with 11 bases left between them. There are 14 residues in the CDR3. Sequences were obtained from CD4+ T cells from blood, cultured in vitro. This receptor was obtained from a human donor who had recovered from COVID-19. This chain joins TRBV12-3 or TRBV12-4 and TRBJ2-5, with D perhaps given as TRBD1 or TRBD2 (6 bases each). CDR3 nucleotide sequence: TGTGCCAGCAGTTTATTTGGGGGGCTAGAGACCCAGTACTTC. Translation gives CASSLFGGLETQYF.